The clone carrying this T cell receptor beta chain appeared many times. The data were obtained in a study of T cells in Graves' hyperthyroidism and ophthalmopathy. Amplification of TCR beta CDR3 regions was performed using RNA transcripts as template. HTBI primers were the set used in a first-round RT-PCR of the TCR CDR3. TCRdb processed the multiplex PCR reads anew with MiXCR; each CDR3 protein has one entry. The table lists 460,000 or so distinct CDR3 sequences, about an eighth of them singletons. Trimming took 6 bases from V and 7 from J; bases not matched to a gene: 11. Per the germline V gene, CDR1 is SGHTA and CDR2 is FQGNSA. The CDR3 is 14 amino acids.

The sequenced sample was blood. This TCR was sampled from a woman in her late teens or twenties with Graves' hyperthyroidism. This chain joins TRBV7-2 and TRBJ1-1; 7 nucleotides agree with TRBD1. This chain's CDR3 is CASSLAGGRLEAFF. The CDR3 DNA is TGTGCCAGCAGTCTCGCAGGGGGGAGACTTGAAGCTTTCTTT.